The 18 T cell receptor beta chains below all came from one sample that was sequenced in a study of OX40 agonist ivuxolimab in advanced cancers. Repertoires were generated with immunoSEQ multiplex PCR, while TCRdb's copy carries only in-frame clones and drops some. The sample yields 97,000 or so clones, 90% seen once. Sequencing used CD4+ or CD8+ T cells sorted from blood, obtained in a trial of the OX40 agonist ivuxolimab. These receptors were obtained from an adult with an advanced solid tumor such as melanoma, head and neck, liver or kidney cancer.

CDR3 amino acids: CASSSSLWLDTQYF. CDR3 bases: TGTGCCAGCAGTTCCTCCCTTTGGCTAGATACGCAGTATTTT. V usage is TRBV6-1 and J usage is TRBJ2-3; D uncertain. The CDR3 loop spans 14 amino acids. Germline V gene data show CDR1 as MNHNS and CDR2 as SASEGT. V was trimmed by 5 bases and J by 5 bases, leaving 14 bases between them.

CDR3 nucleotide sequence: TGTGCCACCAGCAGAGATTGGGGACTAAGCACAGATACGCAGTATTTT. It codes for CATSRDWGLSTDTQYF. This chain connects TRBV15 to TRBJ2-3; 7 positions match TRBD2. J lost 0 bases, V lost 0 bases, and 3 bases had no gene match. CDR1 LNHNV and CDR2 YYDKDF come from the germline V gene (reference sequence). The length of the CDR3 is 16 residues.

The chain couples TRBV5-5 to TRBJ2-7; 8 bases line up with TRBD2. The V gene's germline CDR1 is SGHKS and CDR2 YYEKEE (reference sequence). CDR3 length: 15 residues. Trimming cost V 3 bases and J 2 bases; bases outside gene matches: 7. CDR3 sequence reads: CASSSRTSLAYEQYF. The CDR3, as DNA: TGTGCCAGCAGCTCCAGGACTAGCCTTGCCTACGAGCAGTACTTC.

This clone was observed a few times. The CDR3 nucleotides read TGTGCCAGTCCCCCCGTAGCGGGGATCACAGATACGCAGTATTTT. This gives the protein CASPPVAGITDTQYF. The chain links TRBV28 to TRBJ2-3; 8 bases line up with TRBD2. Germline V gene sequence: CDR1 MDHEN, CDR2 SYDVKM. Unmatched junction bases numbered 10, after V lost 9 bases and J lost 2 bases. This CDR3 comprises 15 residues.

J is TRBJ2-3 and V is TRBV2; possible D gene TRBD2, 6 bases. Per germline, CDR1 SNHLY and CDR2 FYNNEI. CDR3 size: 15 residues. Trimming removed 3 bases at V and 4 bases at J, with 14 bases between. CDR3: CASSDVSSAPDTQYF. In DNA, the CDR3 is TGTGCCAGCAGTGACGTCTCTAGCGCCCCAGATACGCAGTATTTT.

The chain is built from TRBV5-1 and TRBJ1-6; TRBD1 aligns across 7 bases. The CDR3 extends over 14 amino acids. Germline V gene sequence: CDR1 SGHRS, CDR2 YFSETQ. The J segment lost 5 bases and the V segment lost 5 bases, leaving 4 bases of the junction unmatched. CDR3 in amino acids: CASREGTDNSPLHF. The CDR3 bases are TGCGCCAGCAGGGAGGGGACAGATAATTCACCCCTCCACTTT.

V is TRBV9 and J is TRBJ1-3; 7 positions match TRBD1. Unmatched junction bases numbered 5, after V lost 1 base and J lost 4 bases. This CDR3 has 15 residues. The germline V gene encodes CDR1 SGDLS and CDR2 YYNGEE. This chain's CDR3 is CASSVNRGRGNTIYF. The DNA of the CDR3 is TGTGCCAGCAGCGTAAACAGGGGTAGGGGAAACACCATATATTTT.

The rearrangement links TRBV6-5 to TRBJ2-1; tentative D call: TRBD2 (6 bases). The ends were cut back, 2 bases at V and 0 bases at J, with 8 bases in the middle. The CDR3 totals 15 residues. Germline V CDR1 and CDR2: MNHEY, SVGAGI. CDR3 coding DNA: TGTGCCAGCAGTTACGGTAGCGGCTCCTACAATGAGCAGTTCTTC. Translating gives CASSYGSGSYNEQFF.

This chain joins TRBV6-1 and TRBJ1-5; 8 nucleotides line up with TRBD1. Trimming at V came to 7 bases and at J to 6 bases, leaving 8 bases not matched to a gene. The CDR3 has 14 residues. The germline gives CDR1 MNHNS, CDR2 SASEGT. In DNA form, the CDR3 reads TGTGCCAGCAACACCCGGACAGGGATTCAGCCCCAGCATTTT. This gives the protein CASNTRTGIQPQHF.

This chain uses TRBV30 with TRBJ2-2; 11 bases map to TRBD2. The germline V gene has CDR1 GTSNPN and CDR2 SVGIG (reference sequence). After removal of 4 bases from V and 6 bases from J, the junction contained 7 bases not matched to a gene. CDR3 length equals 15 residues. The CDR3 sequence: CAWNLLAGDAGELFF. The CDR3 DNA is TGTGCCTGGAACCTACTAGCGGGAGACGCCGGGGAGCTGTTTTTT.

This chain links TRBV5-1 with TRBJ1-6; D is perhaps TRBD1 (5 bases). CDR3 length: 16 residues. The V and J ends lost 0 bases and 9 bases respectively, with 16 bases between them. Germline CDR1 SGHRS, CDR2 YFSETQ. Written as DNA, the CDR3 is TGCGCCAGCAGCTTGGCCGTCGGGGCGCGGGGTTCACCCCTCCACTTT. Protein: CASSLAVGARGSPLHF.

This rearrangement joins TRBV29-1 to TRBJ1-1; perhaps TRBD1 as D (6 bases). Germline CDR1 and CDR2: SQVTM and ANQGSEA. V lost 1 base and J 4 bases, leaving 19 bases between the germline ends. The CDR3 is 16 residues long. The CDR3 sequence is CSVEGLSEGGTTEAFF. CDR3 sequence (DNA): TGCAGCGTTGAAGGACTGAGCGAGGGGGGGACCACTGAAGCTTTCTTT.

The chain joins TRBV5-8 to TRBJ2-1, with 7 bases lining up with TRBD1. In germline, CDR1 is SGHTS, CDR2 YDEGEE. This CDR3 spans 16 amino acids. After removal of 4 bases from V and 3 bases from J, the junction contained 10 bases not matched to a gene. The CDR3 nucleotides are TGTGCCAGCAGCCAGAGAGGGGGCCTAATCTACAATGAGCAGTTCTTC. Amino acids: CASSQRGGLIYNEQFF.

This clone came up once. V gene TRBV6-6 combines with J gene TRBJ2-7, with D possibly TRBD2 on 5 matching bases. This CDR3 is built from 16 residues. V gave up 5 bases and J gave up 0 bases, with 17 bases separating them. Germline V lookup: CDR1 MNHNY, CDR2 SVGAGI (reference sequence). Here the CDR3 DNA reads TGTGCCAGCAGTCCCCCCGTGAGGGCCTCCTCCTACGAGCAGTACTTC. Its translation is CASSPPVRASSYEQYF.

J is TRBJ1-2 and V is TRBV28, with 7 nucleotides matching TRBD1. The CDR3 length is 12 residues. The ends lost 9 bases at V and 4 bases at J; junction bases unmatched: 5. Germline V gene sequence: CDR1 MDHEN, CDR2 SYDVKM. The CDR3 sequence: CASKQGSYGYTF. The CDR3 DNA follows: TGTGCCAGTAAACAGGGGAGCTATGGCTACACCTTC.

The chain has TRBV28 and TRBJ1-1; D remains ambiguous. V was clipped by 8 bases and J by 3 bases, with 19 bases between them. The CDR3 totals 15 residues. Germline V CDR1 and CDR2: MDHEN, SYDVKM. As DNA, the CDR3 is TGTGCCAGCCTTCCTTCGGCCCCGCGGGACACTGAAGCTTTCTTT. Its translation is CASLPSAPRDTEAFF.

This clone has just a few counts. The CDR3 here is CASRGLSNSPLHF. CDR3 in DNA: TGCGCCAGCCGGGGACTTTCGAATTCACCCCTCCACTTT. The chain uses TRBV5-1 and TRBJ1-6; possible D gene TRBD1, 5 bases. CDR3 length: 13 amino acids. CDR1 is SGHRS, CDR2 YFSETQ, per germline. V was shortened by 7 bases and J by 7 bases, with 12 bases between the two germline ends. Variable domain in full (rest from reference TRBV5-1 and TRBJ1-6): KAGVTQTPRYLIKTRGQQVTLSCSPISGHRSVSWYQQTPGQGLQFLFEYFSETQRNKGNFPGRFSGRQFSNSRSEMNVSTLELGDSALYLCASRGLSNSPLHFGNGTRLTVT.

The rearrangement links TRBV7-2 to TRBJ2-1; 10 bases are shared with TRBD1. Germline trimming cut 0 bases from V and 5 bases from J; bases unmatched to any gene: 4. The length of the CDR3 is 16 residues. Per germline, CDR1 SGHTA and CDR2 FQGNSA. The CDR3 spells CASSLAGTGVNNEQFF. The CDR3 DNA follows: TGTGCCAGCAGCTTAGCCGGGACAGGGGTGAACAATGAGCAGTTCTTC.